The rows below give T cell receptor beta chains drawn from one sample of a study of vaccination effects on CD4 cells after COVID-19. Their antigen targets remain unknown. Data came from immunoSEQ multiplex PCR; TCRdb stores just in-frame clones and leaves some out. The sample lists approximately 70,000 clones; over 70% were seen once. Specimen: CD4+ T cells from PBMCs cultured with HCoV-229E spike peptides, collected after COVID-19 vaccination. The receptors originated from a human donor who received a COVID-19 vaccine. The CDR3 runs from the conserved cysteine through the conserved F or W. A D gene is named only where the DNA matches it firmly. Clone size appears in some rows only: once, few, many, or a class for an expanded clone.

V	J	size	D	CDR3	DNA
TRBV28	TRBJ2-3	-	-	CASSLYAGSTDTQYF	TGTGCCAGCAGTTTATATGCAGGCTCAACAGATACGCAGTATTTT
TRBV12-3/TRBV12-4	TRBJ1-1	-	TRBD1	CASSYRGRIAFF	TGTGCCAGCAGCTACAGGGGGCGCATAGCTTTCTTT
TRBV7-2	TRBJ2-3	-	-	CASSFRGSTDTQYF	TGTGCCAGCAGCTTCAGGGGAAGCACAGATACGCAGTATTTT
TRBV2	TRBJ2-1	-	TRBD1	CASITGGNSYNEQFF	TGTGCCAGCATTACAGGGGGTAACTCCTACAATGAGCAGTTCTTC
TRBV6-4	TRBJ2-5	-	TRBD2	CASSAFGGLATETQYF	TGTGCCAGCAGTGCCTTCGGGGGACTAGCAACCGAGACCCAGTACTTC
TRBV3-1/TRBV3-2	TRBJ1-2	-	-	CASSPQGEPNYGYTF	TGTGCCAGCAGCCCCCAGGGCGAACCTAACTATGGCTACACCTTC
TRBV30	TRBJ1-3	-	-	CAWTRPRLVSGNTIYF	TGTGCCTGGACCCGGCCACGTCTAGTATCTGGAAACACCATATATTTT
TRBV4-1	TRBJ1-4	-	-	CASSQDDRPNNEKLFF	TGCGCCAGCAGCCAGGACGACAGGCCCAATAATGAAAAACTGTTTTTT
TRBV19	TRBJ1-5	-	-	CASRNRVHQPQHF	TGTGCCAGTAGAAATAGGGTACATCAGCCCCAGCATTTT
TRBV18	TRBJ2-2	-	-	CASSPTRAKNTGELFF	TGTGCCAGCTCACCAACCAGGGCGAAGAACACCGGGGAGCTGTTTTTT
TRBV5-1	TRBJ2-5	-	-	CASSLARAPQETQYF	TGCGCCAGCAGCTTGGCCCGGGCACCCCAAGAGACCCAGTACTTC
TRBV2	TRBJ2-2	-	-	CASSEMAGNDGELFF	TGTGCCAGCAGTGAAATGGCAGGGAACGACGGGGAGCTGTTTTTT
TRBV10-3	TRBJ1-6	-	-	CAISETGSSYNSPLHF	TGTGCCATCAGTGAGACCGGGAGCTCCTATAATTCACCCCTCCACTTT
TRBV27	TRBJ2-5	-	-	CASSLRGMSETQYF	TGTGCCAGCAGTTTGCGGGGTATGTCGGAGACCCAGTACTTC
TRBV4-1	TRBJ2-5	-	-	CASSQGTGGETQYF	TGCGCCAGCAGCCAAGGGACCGGAGGAGAGACCCAGTACTTC
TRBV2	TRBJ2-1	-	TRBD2	CASSTSGDEQFF	TGTGCCAGCAGTACTAGCGGGGATGAGCAGTTCTTC
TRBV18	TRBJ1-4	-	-	CASSLGVGEKLFF	TGTGCCAGCTCACTCGGCGTCGGGGAAAAACTGTTTTTT
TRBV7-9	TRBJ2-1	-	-	CASSLGSLNEQFF	TGTGCCAGCAGCTTAGGCTCCCTCAATGAGCAGTTCTTC
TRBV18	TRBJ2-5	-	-	CASSRELGQETQYF	TGTGCCAGCTCACGGGAGTTGGGTCAAGAGACCCAGTACTTC
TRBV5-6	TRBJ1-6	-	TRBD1	CASSKGQVNSPLHF	TGTGCCAGCAGCAAGGGACAGGTGAATTCACCCCTCCACTTT
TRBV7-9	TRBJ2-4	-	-	CASSLEGVGSGAKNIQYF	TGTGCCAGCAGCTTAGAGGGGGTGGGAAGTGGGGCCAAAAACATTCAGTACTTC
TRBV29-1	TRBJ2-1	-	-	CSVDNPSSYNEQFF	TGCAGCGTTGATAACCCGAGCTCCTACAATGAGCAGTTCTTC
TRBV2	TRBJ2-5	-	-	CASGRGWETQYF	TGTGCCAGCGGACGGGGATGGGAGACCCAGTACTTC
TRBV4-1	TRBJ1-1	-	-	CASSQGGGGPNTEAFF	TGCGCCAGCAGCCAAGGTGGGGGGGGACCGAACACTGAAGCTTTCTTT
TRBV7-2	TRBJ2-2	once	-	CASSLEGTTNTGELFF	TGTGCCAGCAGCTTAGAAGGGACAACGAACACCGGGGAGCTGTTTTTT
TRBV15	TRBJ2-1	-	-	CATSREGREEQFF	TGTGCCACCAGCAGAGAAGGCAGGGAGGAGCAGTTCTTC
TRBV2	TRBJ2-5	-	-	CASTRDRNQETQYF	TGTGCCAGCACTCGGGACCGCAACCAAGAGACCCAGTACTTC